These T cell receptor beta chains were read from a single sample in a study of shared clonotypes between healthy human individuals. The data were produced by immunoSEQ multiplex PCR, yet TCRdb's version contains in-frame clones alone and is incomplete. The sample has around 2.5 million clones, roughly 93% seen once. The sequenced sample was naive CD4+ T cells from PBMCs. These receptors were collected from a man between 18 and 35 years old in good health. Some clones in this sample may be carry-over from other donors' samples. Each CDR3 is given with its conserved first and last residue. Fields, in order: J gene, CDR3 length, V gene, CDR3 protein.

TRBJ2-1	15	TRBV4-2	CASGPGLAEYNEQFF
TRBJ2-7	11	TRBV29-1	CSVLRTYEQYF
TRBJ2-5	15	TRBV7-6	CASSLARGQGVGQYF
TRBJ2-2	15	TRBV6-1	CASHYTGSLAGELFF
TRBJ2-5	20	TRBV18	CASSSILTPVGPDQRETQYF
NA	12	TRBV10-3	CAIRNIGYEQYF
TRBJ2-5	14	TRBV18	CASSPGQPQETQYF
TRBJ1-1	13	TRBV6-5	CASSWAVNTEAFF
TRBJ2-2	15	TRBV7-2	CASSLMGTTPGELFF
TRBJ2-1	15	TRBV6-1	CASSQMGTNYNEQFF
TRBJ2-7	14	TRBV10-3	CAISERAADYEQYF
TRBJ2-5	14	TRBV18	CASSPGRPQETQYF
TRBJ2-7	15	TRBV9	CASSVGSGKITEQYF
TRBJ2-7	14	TRBV13	CASSSYWTGGEQYF
TRBJ2-3	18	TRBV9	CASSVSLLAGGWVDTQYF
TRBJ1-4	15	TRBV4-2	CASSQDGAGSEKLFF
TRBJ2-7	13	TRBV4-1	CASSHRETYEQYF